The rows below give T cell receptor beta chains drawn from one sample of a study of CD8 T cells in ankylosing spondylitis. Each CDR3 protein is one row after TCRdb ran MiXCR on the 5' RACE reads. Here the sample spans approximately 130,000 distinct CDR3 sequences, over 7% being singletons. Sequencing input: blood, either unsorted or a sorted T cell fraction (not recorded which). The receptor set was obtained from a male donor with ankylosing spondylitis or in good health (not recorded which). The CDR3 runs from the conserved cysteine through the conserved F or W. The D gene is left open where the match is weak. Clone size appears in some rows only: once, few, many, or a class for an expanded clone.

D gene: TRBD2
clone size: -
J gene: TRBJ2-5
V gene: TRBV7-9
CDR3 protein: CASSRRAGGPSETQYF
CDR3 DNA: TGTGCCAGCAGCCGCCGGGCGGGAGGGCCATCGGAGACCCAGTACTTC

D gene: -
clone size: -
J gene: TRBJ1-2
V gene: TRBV4-2
CDR3 protein: CASSLSLQHGYTF
CDR3 DNA: TGTGCCAGCAGTCTAAGTCTGCAGCATGGCTACACCTTC

D gene: -
clone size: many
J gene: TRBJ1-2
V gene: TRBV9
CDR3 protein: CASSGRGRNYGYTF
CDR3 DNA: TGTGCCAGCAGCGGGAGGGGCCGTAACTATGGCTACACCTTC

D gene: -
clone size: -
J gene: TRBJ2-5
V gene: TRBV7-3
CDR3 protein: CASSLAGGYQETQYF
CDR3 DNA: TGTGCCAGCAGCCTAGCTGGAGGGTACCAAGAGACCCAGTACTTC

D gene: TRBD2
clone size: many
J gene: TRBJ2-7
V gene: TRBV28
CDR3 protein: CASSQGLAGVLAVRYEQYF
CDR3 DNA: TGTGCCAGCAGCCAGGGACTAGCGGGAGTTTTGGCGGTAAGATACGAGCAGTACTTC

D gene: TRBD1
clone size: many
J gene: TRBJ1-1
V gene: TRBV29-1
CDR3 protein: CSVEQGSVTEAFF
CDR3 DNA: TGCAGCGTCGAACAGGGGTCGGTCACTGAAGCTTTCTTT

D gene: TRBD2
clone size: many
J gene: TRBJ2-3
V gene: TRBV6-1
CDR3 protein: CASSPTGTSRTDTQYF
CDR3 DNA: TGTGCCAGCAGCCCGACCGGGACTAGCAGAACAGATACGCAGTATTTT

D gene: TRBD2
clone size: -
J gene: TRBJ2-2
V gene: TRBV18
CDR3 protein: CASSPTGTSGSITNTGELFF
CDR3 DNA: TGTGCCAGCTCACCGACCGGGACTAGCGGGAGTATAACGAACACCGGGGAGCTGTTTTTT

D gene: TRBD2
clone size: few
J gene: TRBJ2-3
V gene: TRBV7-6
CDR3 protein: CASQLGLDTDTQYF
CDR3 DNA: TGTGCCAGCCAGTTGGGACTAGATACAGATACGCAGTATTTT

D gene: -
clone size: -
J gene: TRBJ2-4
V gene: TRBV15
CDR3 protein: CATSNQVNKNIQYF
CDR3 DNA: TGTGCCACCAGCAACCAGGTGAACAAAAACATTCAGTACTTC

D gene: -
clone size: -
J gene: TRBJ2-1
V gene: TRBV7-3
CDR3 protein: CASSYGPNNEQFF
CDR3 DNA: TGTGCCAGCAGCTACGGGCCTAACAATGAGCAGTTCTTC

D gene: -
clone size: -
J gene: TRBJ2-7
V gene: TRBV29-1
CDR3 protein: CSVGHQLAYEQYF
CDR3 DNA: TGCAGCGTTGGACACCAACTCGCGTACGAGCAGTACTTC

D gene: TRBD2
clone size: -
J gene: TRBJ2-4
V gene: TRBV18
CDR3 protein: CASSLLGLAGGPGAKNIQYF
CDR3 DNA: TGTGCCAGCTCACTCCTAGGACTAGCGGGAGGGCCGGGAGCCAAAAACATTCAGTACTTC

D gene: -
clone size: many
J gene: TRBJ1-1
V gene: TRBV7-9
CDR3 protein: CASSLEPRNTEAFF
CDR3 DNA: TGTGCCAGCAGCTTGGAGCCCAGGAACACTGAAGCTTTCTTT

D gene: -
clone size: -
J gene: TRBJ2-6
V gene: TRBV4-3
CDR3 protein: CASSGSSSSGANVLTF
CDR3 DNA: TGCGCCAGCAGTGGAAGCAGTTCTTCTGGGGCCAACGTCCTGACTTTC

D gene: -
clone size: -
J gene: TRBJ2-2
V gene: TRBV7-2
CDR3 protein: CASSPGPDPTGELFF
CDR3 DNA: TGTGCCAGCAGCCCGGGCCCCGATCCCACCGGGGAGCTGTTTTTT

D gene: -
clone size: many
J gene: TRBJ1-2
V gene: TRBV12-3/TRBV12-4
CDR3 protein: CASSFLTNYGYTF
CDR3 DNA: TGTGCCAGCAGTTTTCTCACTAACTATGGCTACACCTTC

D gene: -
clone size: many
J gene: TRBJ1-5
V gene: TRBV20-1
CDR3 protein: CSAEQGGNQPQHF
CDR3 DNA: TGCAGTGCAGAACAGGGTGGCAATCAGCCCCAGCATTTT

D gene: TRBD1
clone size: many
J gene: TRBJ2-2
V gene: TRBV6-5
CDR3 protein: CASSFDRDRVFVGELFF
CDR3 DNA: TGTGCCAGCAGTTTCGACCGGGACAGGGTTTTTGTCGGGGAGCTGTTTTTT

D gene: TRBD1
clone size: few
J gene: TRBJ1-1
V gene: TRBV12-3/TRBV12-4
CDR3 protein: CASSFGRGPAFF
CDR3 DNA: TGTGCCAGCAGTTTCGGCAGGGGGCCAGCTTTCTTT

D gene: -
clone size: few
J gene: TRBJ2-1
V gene: TRBV7-3
CDR3 protein: CASSLSGTTSYNEQFF
CDR3 DNA: TGTGCCAGCAGCTTAAGTGGCACCACCTCCTACAATGAGCAGTTCTTC

D gene: TRBD1
clone size: many
J gene: TRBJ2-6
V gene: TRBV12-3/TRBV12-4
CDR3 protein: CASILHTLGQGTTSGANVLTF
CDR3 DNA: TGTGCCAGCATTTTGCATACTTTGGGACAGGGGACAACCTCTGGGGCCAACGTCCTGACTTTC

D gene: -
clone size: -
J gene: TRBJ2-3
V gene: TRBV7-3
CDR3 protein: CASSLRERQAAGTDTQYF
CDR3 DNA: TGTGCCAGCAGCTTAAGGGAGCGGCAGGCGGCAGGCACAGATACGCAGTATTTT

D gene: -
clone size: many
J gene: TRBJ1-6
V gene: TRBV20-1
CDR3 protein: CSARDNPRNSPLHF
CDR3 DNA: TGCAGTGCTAGAGATAACCCGAGAAATTCACCCCTCCACTTT

D gene: TRBD2
clone size: few
J gene: TRBJ2-1
V gene: TRBV9
CDR3 protein: CASSAKPGLAGLWNEQFF
CDR3 DNA: TGTGCCAGCAGCGCCAAGCCGGGACTAGCGGGTCTTTGGAATGAGCAGTTCTTC

D gene: TRBD1
clone size: few
J gene: TRBJ2-1
V gene: TRBV29-1
CDR3 protein: CSVEGQGSYNEQFF
CDR3 DNA: TGCAGCGTTGAGGGACAGGGCTCCTACAATGAGCAGTTCTTC

D gene: -
clone size: few
J gene: TRBJ2-7
V gene: TRBV12-3/TRBV12-4
CDR3 protein: CASSSGQFSYEQYF
CDR3 DNA: TGTGCCAGCAGTTCAGGACAGTTTTCCTACGAGCAGTACTTC

D gene: TRBD1
clone size: many
J gene: TRBJ2-7
V gene: TRBV28
CDR3 protein: CASSLGAPDRGLRYEQYF
CDR3 DNA: TGTGCCAGCAGTTTAGGGGCTCCGGACAGGGGCTTGCGGTACGAGCAGTACTTC